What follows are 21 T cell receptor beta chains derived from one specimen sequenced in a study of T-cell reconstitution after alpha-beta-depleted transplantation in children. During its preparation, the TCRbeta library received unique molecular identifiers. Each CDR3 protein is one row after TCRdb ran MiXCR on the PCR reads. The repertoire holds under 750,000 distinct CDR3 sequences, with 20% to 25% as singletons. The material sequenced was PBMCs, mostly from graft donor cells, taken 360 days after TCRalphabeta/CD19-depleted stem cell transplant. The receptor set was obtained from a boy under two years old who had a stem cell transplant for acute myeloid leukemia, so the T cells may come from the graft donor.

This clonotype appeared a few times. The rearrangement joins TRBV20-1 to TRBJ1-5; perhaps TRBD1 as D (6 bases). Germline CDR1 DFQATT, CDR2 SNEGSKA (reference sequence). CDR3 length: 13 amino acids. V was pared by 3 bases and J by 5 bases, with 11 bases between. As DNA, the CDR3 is TGCAGTGCTAGTTGGGCAGGGGATCAGCCCCAGCATTTT. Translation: CSASWAGDQPQHF.

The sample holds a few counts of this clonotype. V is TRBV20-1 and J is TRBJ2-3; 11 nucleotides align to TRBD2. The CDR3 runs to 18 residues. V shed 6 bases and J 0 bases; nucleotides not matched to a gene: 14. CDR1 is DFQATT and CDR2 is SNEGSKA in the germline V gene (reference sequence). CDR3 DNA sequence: TGCAGTGCCCCTCCGCCGGGACTAGCGGACTTAAGCACAGATACGCAGTATTTT. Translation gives CSAPPPGLADLSTDTQYF.

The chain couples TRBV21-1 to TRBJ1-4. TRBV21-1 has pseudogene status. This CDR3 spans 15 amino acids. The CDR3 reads CASSKVREINEKLFF. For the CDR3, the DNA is TGTGCCAGCAGCAAAGTTAGGGAAATTAATGAAAAACTGTTTTTT.

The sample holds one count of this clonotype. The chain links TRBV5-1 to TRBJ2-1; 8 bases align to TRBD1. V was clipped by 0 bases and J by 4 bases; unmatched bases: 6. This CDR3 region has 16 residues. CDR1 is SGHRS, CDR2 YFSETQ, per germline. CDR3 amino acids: CASSLAITGGYNEQFF. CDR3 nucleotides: TGCGCCAGCAGCTTGGCCATAACAGGGGGTTACAATGAGCAGTTCTTC.

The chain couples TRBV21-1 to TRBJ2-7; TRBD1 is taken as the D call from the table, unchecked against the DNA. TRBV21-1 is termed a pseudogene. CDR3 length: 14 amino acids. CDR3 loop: CASSRRGPTYEQYV. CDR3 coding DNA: TGTGCCAGCAGCAGAAGGGGTCCCACCTACGAGCAGTACGTC.

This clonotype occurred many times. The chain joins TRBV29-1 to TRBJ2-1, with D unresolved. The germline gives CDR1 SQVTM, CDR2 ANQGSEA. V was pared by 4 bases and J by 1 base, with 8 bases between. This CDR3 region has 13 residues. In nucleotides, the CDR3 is TGCAGCGTTGTCTCACTTTCCTACAATGAGCAGTTCTTC. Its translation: CSVVSLSYNEQFF.

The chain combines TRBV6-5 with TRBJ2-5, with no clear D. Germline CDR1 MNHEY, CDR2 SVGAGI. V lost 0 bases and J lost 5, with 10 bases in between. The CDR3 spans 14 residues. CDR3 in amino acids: CASSYSLGSETQYF. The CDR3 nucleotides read TGTGCCAGCAGTTACTCGCTCGGGTCGGAGACCCAGTACTTC.

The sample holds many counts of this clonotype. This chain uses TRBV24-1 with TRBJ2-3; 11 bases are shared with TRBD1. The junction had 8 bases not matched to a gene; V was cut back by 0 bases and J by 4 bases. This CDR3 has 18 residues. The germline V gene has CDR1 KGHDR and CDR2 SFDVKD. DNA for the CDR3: TGTGCCACCAGTGATTTGCGGGCCGGGACAGGGGGACCAGATACGCAGTATTTT. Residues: CATSDLRAGTGGPDTQYF.

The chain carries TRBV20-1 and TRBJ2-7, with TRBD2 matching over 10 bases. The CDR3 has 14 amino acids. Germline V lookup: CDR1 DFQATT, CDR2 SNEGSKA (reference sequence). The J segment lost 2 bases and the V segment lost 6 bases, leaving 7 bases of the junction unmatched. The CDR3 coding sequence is TGCAGTGCATCCCCTAGCGGGGGCCCCTACGAGCAGTACTTC. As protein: CSASPSGGPYEQYF.

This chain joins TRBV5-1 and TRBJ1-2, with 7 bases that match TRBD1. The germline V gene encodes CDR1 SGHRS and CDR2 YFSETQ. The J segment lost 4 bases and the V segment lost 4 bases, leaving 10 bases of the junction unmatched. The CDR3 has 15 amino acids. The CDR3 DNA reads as TGCGCCAGCAGCCCCCGACAGGGATTTCGCTATGGCTACACCTTC. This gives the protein CASSPRQGFRYGYTF.

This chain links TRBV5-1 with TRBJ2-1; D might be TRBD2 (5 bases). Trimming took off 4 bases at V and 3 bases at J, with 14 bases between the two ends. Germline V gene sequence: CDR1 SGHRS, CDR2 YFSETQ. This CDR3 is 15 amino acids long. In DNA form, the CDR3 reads TGCGCCAGCAGCACCCCGAGCGGATTCTACAATGAGCAGTTCTTC. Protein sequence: CASSTPSGFYNEQFF.

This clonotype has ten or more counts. The chain's CDR3 is CASSFGTGKHEQYV. Written as DNA, the CDR3 is TGTGCCAGCAGCTTCGGGACAGGGAAACACGAGCAGTACGTC. The chain combines TRBV5-5 with TRBJ2-7; TRBD1 matches at 9 bases. The V gene end was trimmed by 2 bases and the J gene end by 5 bases; junction bases not matched to a gene: 5. Germline loops: CDR1 SGHKS, CDR2 YYEKEE (reference sequence). The CDR3 is 14 residues long.

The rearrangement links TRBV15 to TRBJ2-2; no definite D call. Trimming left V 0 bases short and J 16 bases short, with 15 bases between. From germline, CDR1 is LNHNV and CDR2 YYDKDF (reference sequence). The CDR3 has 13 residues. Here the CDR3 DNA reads TGTGCCACCAGCAGAGATCTGAACGATGCAACGTTTTTT. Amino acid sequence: CATSRDLNDATFF.

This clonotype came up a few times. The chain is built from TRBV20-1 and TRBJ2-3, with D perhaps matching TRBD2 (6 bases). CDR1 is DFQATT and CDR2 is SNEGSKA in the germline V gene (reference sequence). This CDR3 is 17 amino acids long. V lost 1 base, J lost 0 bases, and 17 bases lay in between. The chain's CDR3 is CSARGFRDLSSTDTQYF. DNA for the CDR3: TGCAGTGCTAGAGGTTTCCGGGACTTATCTAGCACAGATACGCAGTATTTT.

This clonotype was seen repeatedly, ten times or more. CDR3 DNA sequence: TGTGCCAGCAGTTCCGGGACTAGCGGGGGGAAGCAGTACGTC. It encodes CASSSGTSGGKQYV. V gene TRBV6-2 or TRBV6-3 combines with J gene TRBJ2-7; TRBD2 agrees at 15 bases. V trimming: 4 bases; J trimming: 8 bases; junction bases outside the gene matches: 3. Germline CDR1 and CDR2: MNHEY and SVGEGT. The CDR3 is made up of 14 amino acids.

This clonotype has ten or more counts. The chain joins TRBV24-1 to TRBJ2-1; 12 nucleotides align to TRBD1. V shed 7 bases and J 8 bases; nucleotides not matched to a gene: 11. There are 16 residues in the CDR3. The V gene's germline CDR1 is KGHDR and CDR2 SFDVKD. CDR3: CATSPRRDRGRDEQFF. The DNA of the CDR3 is TGTGCCACCAGCCCCCGGCGGGACAGGGGGCGGGATGAGCAGTTCTTC.

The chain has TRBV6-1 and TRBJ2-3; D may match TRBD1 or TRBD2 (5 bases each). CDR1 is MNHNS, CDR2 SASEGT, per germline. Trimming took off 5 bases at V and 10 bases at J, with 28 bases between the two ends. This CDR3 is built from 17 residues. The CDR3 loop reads CASSTHLAYGAPLAQYF. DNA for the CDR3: TGTGCCAGCAGTACCCATCTGGCGTACGGGGCCCCACTTGCGCAGTATTTT.

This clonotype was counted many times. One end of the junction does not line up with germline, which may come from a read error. The CDR3: CASSPRTGNTGELFF. The CDR3, as DNA: TGTGCCAGCAGTCCTCGGACCGGGAACACCGGGGAGCTGTTTTTT. The chain combines TRBV5-1 with TRBJ2-2, with D uncertain. CDR1 and CDR2 (germline): SGHRS, YFSETQ. CDR3 length: 15 residues.

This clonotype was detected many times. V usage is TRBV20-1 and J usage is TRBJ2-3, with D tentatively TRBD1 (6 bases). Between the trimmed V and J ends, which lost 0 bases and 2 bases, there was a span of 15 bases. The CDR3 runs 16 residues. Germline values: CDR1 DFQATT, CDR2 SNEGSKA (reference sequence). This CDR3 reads CSARDYQGKITDTQYF. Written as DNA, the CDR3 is TGCAGTGCTAGAGATTATCAGGGGAAGATCACAGATACGCAGTATTTT.

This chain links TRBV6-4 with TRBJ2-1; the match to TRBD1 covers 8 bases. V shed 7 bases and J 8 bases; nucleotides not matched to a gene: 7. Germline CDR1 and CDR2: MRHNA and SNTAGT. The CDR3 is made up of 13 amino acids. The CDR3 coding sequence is TGTGCCAGCATCCCGGACAGGGTCGATGAGCAGTTCTTC. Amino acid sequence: CASIPDRVDEQFF.

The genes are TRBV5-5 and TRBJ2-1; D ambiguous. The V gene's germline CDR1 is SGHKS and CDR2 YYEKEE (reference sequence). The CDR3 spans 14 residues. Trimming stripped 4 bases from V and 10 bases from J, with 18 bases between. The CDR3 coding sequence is TGTGCCAGCAGCCCTGTACGGGCCGGTGAAGAGCAGTTCTTC. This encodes CASSPVRAGEEQFF.